A selection of T cell receptor beta chains follows, all from one sample in a study of post-analysis software for immune sequencing data. TCRdb re-called the PCR reads through MiXCR, storing one row per CDR3 protein. The profile shows roughly 540,000 distinct CDR3 sequences, approximately 34% of them singletons. Sequencing was performed on blood. All receptors derive from a girl aged 2-17 years with multiple sclerosis. Both conserved end residues are part of each CDR3. D genes are given only for firm matches. Expanded clones get a size class; other rows say once, few or many, or leave the size out.

>TRBV20-1|NA|NA|TRBJ1-1
TGCAGTGCTAGAGACTCAACAGCCCAGAAGGGGGACACTGAAGCTTTCTTT
CSARDSTAQKGDTEAFF
>TRBV6-1|NA|TRBD1|TRBJ1-2
TGTGCCAGCAGTGAAAGTCAGGGGGGACCTTTTGGCTACACCTTC
CASSESQGGPFGYTF
>TRBV7-8|NA|TRBD1|TRBJ2-7
TGTGCCAGCAGCTCGCGGTCCGGGACAGGGGGCATCGAGCAGTACTTC
CASSSRSGTGGIEQYF
>TRBV3-1|few|NA|TRBJ2-3
TGTGCCAGCAGCCACCTGAATACGCAGTATTTT
CASSHLNTQYF
>TRBV20-1|many|NA|TRBJ2-1
TGCAGTGCCTCCGGGTACGCCGAGCAGTTCTTC
CSASGYAEQFF
>TRBV5-1|many|TRBD1|TRBJ1-5
TGCGCCAGCAGCCCAGGGGGCGCCGGAAATCAGCCCCAGCATTTT
CASSPGGAGNQPQHF
>TRBV10-3|NA|NA|TRBJ2-5
TGTGCCATCAGTCCCCTCGTGGGTGGGGAGACCCAGCACTTC
CAISPLVGGETQHF
>TRBV11-2|few|NA|TRBJ1-1
TGTGCCAGCAGCTTAGAAGCAGGACCCAACACTGAAGCTTTCTTT
CASSLEAGPNTEAFF
>TRBV9|many|NA|TRBJ2-3
TGTGCCAGCAGCGTATTTCCCAAGACAGATACGCAGTATTTT
CASSVFPKTDTQYF
>TRBV25-1|NA|NA|TRBJ1-2
TGTGCCAGCAGTGAGTGGGGGATCCATGGCTACACCTTC
CASSEWGIHGYTF
>TRBV6-1|NA|TRBD1|TRBJ1-6
TGTGCCAGCAGTACCAGGACAGGGAGTGATTCACCCCTCCACTTT
CASSTRTGSDSPLHF
>TRBV15|NA|NA|TRBJ1-5
TGTGCCACGAAACAGGGTGGGTTAAGCAACCAGCCCCAGCATTTT
CATKQGGLSNQPQHF
>TRBV6-5|NA|NA|TRBJ1-4
TGTGCCAGCAGTTACCTGGATGTAACTAATGAAAAACTGTTTTTT
CASSYLDVTNEKLFF
>TRBV27|NA|NA|TRBJ2-2
TGTGCCAGCAGTTTAGGACTCCTTCGCCCGGAAAACACCGGGGAGCTGTTTTTT
CASSLGLLRPENTGELFF
>TRBV18|NA|NA|TRBJ2-7
TGTGCCAGCTCACCGGGGGGTGGAGAGAGCTGCGAGCAGTACTTC
CASSPGGGESCEQYF
>TRBV6-5|few|TRBD2|TRBJ2-1
TGTGCCAGCAGTTACCAACTAGCGGGGGGGAGTGAGCAGTTCTTC
CASSYQLAGGSEQFF
>TRBV7-8|NA|TRBD1|TRBJ2-5
TGTGCCAGCAGCTTGGTATGGGACAGGGTCCCGACCCAGTACTTC
CASSLVWDRVPTQYF
>TRBV6-1|NA|TRBD2|TRBJ2-2
TGTGCCAGCAGCTCCGGGGGAGGGTGGACCGGGGAGCTGTTTTTT
CASSSGGGWTGELFF
>TRBV20-1|NA|NA|TRBJ2-2
TGCAGTGCGGGACTCACCGGGACCTCCGGGGAGCTGTTTTTT
CSAGLTGTSGELFF
>TRBV2|once|TRBD1|TRBJ1-1
TGTGCCAGCAGTGAAACCGGGACAGGGTTTCAAGGGACTGAAGCTTTCTTT
CASSETGTGFQGTEAFF
>TRBV7-9|NA|TRBD2|TRBJ2-7
TGTGCCAGCAGCTTAGGCCCCCTACTAGCGGGGGAGTACGAGCAGTACTTC
CASSLGPLLAGEYEQYF
>TRBV29-1|NA|TRBD1|TRBJ2-5
TGCAGCGTTGAGAAAGGACAGGAAGAGACCCAGTACTTC
CSVEKGQEETQYF
>TRBV12-3/TRBV12-4|few|NA|TRBJ1-1
TGTGCCAGCAGTTTGGGGACAAGCACTGAAGCTTTCTTT
CASSLGTSTEAFF
>TRBV7-9|NA|NA|TRBJ1-2
TGTGCCAGCAGCTTAAGTTTCGACGACTATGGCTACACCTTC
CASSLSFDDYGYTF
>TRBV20-1|NA|NA|TRBJ2-3
TGCAGTGCCACACTAGGCATGGATACGCAGTATTTT
CSATLGMDTQYF
>TRBV21-1|NA|NA|TRBJ2-6
TGTGCCAGCAGCAAATTAGACGGACACCTACCGTCTGGGGCCAACGTCCTGACTTTC
CASSKLDGHLPSGANVLTF
>TRBV20-1|NA|NA|TRBJ2-1
TGCAGTGCTAGAGAGCCTGGCAACAATGAGCAGTTCTTC
CSAREPGNNEQFF
>TRBV5-1|few|TRBD2|TRBJ2-3
TGCGCCAGCAGCAGGAGCGGGGGGGCCAAAGATACGCAGTATTTT
CASSRSGGAKDTQYF
>TRBV13|few|NA|TRBJ2-7
TGTGCCAGCAGTATTCGGGGACGGGGGTCCTACGAGCAGTACTTC
CASSIRGRGSYEQYF
>TRBV5-1|NA|TRBD2|TRBJ2-7
TGCGCCAGCAGTATGGCGGGGGTGGGATACAATGAGCAGTACTTC
CASSMAGVGYNEQYF
>TRBV20-1|NA|NA|TRBJ1-4
TGCAGTGCTTATACAGCAAGCACCGAAAAACTGTTTTTT
CSAYTASTEKLFF
>TRBV4-2|NA|NA|TRBJ1-2
TGTGCCAGCAGCCAAGTTGAGGCAAACTATGGCTACACCTTC
CASSQVEANYGYTF
>TRBV7-8|NA|NA|TRBJ1-1
TGTGCCAGCAGCCCCAGAGCCATGAACACTGAAGCTTTCTTT
CASSPRAMNTEAFF
>TRBV4-1|NA|NA|TRBJ2-5
TGCGCCAGCAGCCAAAACTGGGAGACCCAGTACTTC
CASSQNWETQYF
>TRBV27|few|NA|TRBJ2-3
TGTGCCAGCAGTCGGAGGGACTTCACAGATACGCAGTATTTT
CASSRRDFTDTQYF
>TRBV5-1|few|TRBD2|TRBJ2-1
TGCGCCAGCAGTACTCTAGCGGGGACAAATGAGCAGTTCTTC
CASSTLAGTNEQFF
>TRBV5-6|few|TRBD1|TRBJ1-2
TGTGCCAGCAGCCCGGGGGACAGCGACTATGGCTACACCTTC
CASSPGDSDYGYTF
>TRBV12-3/TRBV12-4|few|NA|TRBJ2-1
TGTGCCAGCAGTTTAGGTGGGGGGTCGGATGAGCAGTTCTTC
CASSLGGGSDEQFF
>TRBV24-1|NA|TRBD1|TRBJ2-1
TGTGCCACCAGTGGACAGGGTAACCGCGAGCAGTTCTTC
CATSGQGNREQFF
>TRBV29-1|NA|TRBD1|TRBJ1-4
TGCAGCGTTGCGGACAGGGGGCTAAAAAAACTGTTTTTT
CSVADRGLKKLFF